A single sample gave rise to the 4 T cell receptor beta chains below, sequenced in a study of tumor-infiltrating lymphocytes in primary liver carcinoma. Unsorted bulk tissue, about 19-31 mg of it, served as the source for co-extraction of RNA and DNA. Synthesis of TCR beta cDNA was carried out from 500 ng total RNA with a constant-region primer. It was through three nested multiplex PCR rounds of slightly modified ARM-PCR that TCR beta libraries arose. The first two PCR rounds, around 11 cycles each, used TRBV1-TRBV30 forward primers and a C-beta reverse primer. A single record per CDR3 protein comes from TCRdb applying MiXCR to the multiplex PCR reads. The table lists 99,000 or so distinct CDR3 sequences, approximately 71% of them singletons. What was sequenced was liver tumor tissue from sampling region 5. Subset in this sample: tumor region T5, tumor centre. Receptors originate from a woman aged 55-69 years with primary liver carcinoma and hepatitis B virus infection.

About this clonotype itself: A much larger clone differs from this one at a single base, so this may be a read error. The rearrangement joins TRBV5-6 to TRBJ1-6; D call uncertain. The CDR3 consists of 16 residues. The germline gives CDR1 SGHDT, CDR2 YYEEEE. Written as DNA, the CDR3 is TGTGCCAGCAGCTCTATCCGGGAAAACTATAATTCACCCCTCTACTTT. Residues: CASSSIRENYNSPLYF. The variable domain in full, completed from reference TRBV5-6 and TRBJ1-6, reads DAGVTQSPTHLIKTRGQQVTLRCSPKSGHDTVSWYQQALGQGPQFIFQYYEEEERQRGNFPDRFSGHQFPNYSSELNVNALLLGDSALYLCASSSIRENYNSPLYFGNGTRLTVT.

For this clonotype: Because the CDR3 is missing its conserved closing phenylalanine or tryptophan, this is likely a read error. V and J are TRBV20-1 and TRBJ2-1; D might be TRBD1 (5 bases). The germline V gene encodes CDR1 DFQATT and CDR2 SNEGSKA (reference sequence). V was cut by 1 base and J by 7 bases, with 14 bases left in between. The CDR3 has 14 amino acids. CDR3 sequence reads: CSARGLGQVNEQFL. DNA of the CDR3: TGCAGTGCTAGAGGGTTAGGACAAGTGAATGAGCAGTTCTTA.

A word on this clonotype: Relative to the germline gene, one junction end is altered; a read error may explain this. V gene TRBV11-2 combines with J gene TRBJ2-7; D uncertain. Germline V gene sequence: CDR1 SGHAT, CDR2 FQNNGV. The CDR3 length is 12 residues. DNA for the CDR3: TGCGCCAGCAGCTTAGAGAAAAACGAGCAGTACTTC. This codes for CASSLEKNEQYF.

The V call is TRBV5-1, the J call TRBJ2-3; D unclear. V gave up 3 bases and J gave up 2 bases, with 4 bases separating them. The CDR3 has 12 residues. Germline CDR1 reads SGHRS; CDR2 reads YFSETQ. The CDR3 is CASSWATDTQYF. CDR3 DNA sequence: TGCGCCAGCAGCTGGGCCACAGATACGCAGTATTTT.